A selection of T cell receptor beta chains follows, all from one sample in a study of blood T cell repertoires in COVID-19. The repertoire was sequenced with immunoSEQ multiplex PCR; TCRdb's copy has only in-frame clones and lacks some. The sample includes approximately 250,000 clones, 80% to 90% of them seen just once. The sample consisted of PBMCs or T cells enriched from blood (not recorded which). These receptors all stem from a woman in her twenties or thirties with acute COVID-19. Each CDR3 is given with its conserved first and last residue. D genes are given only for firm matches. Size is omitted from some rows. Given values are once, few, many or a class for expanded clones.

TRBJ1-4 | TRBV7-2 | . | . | CASSLVGRNNEKLFF | TGTGCCAGCAGCTTAGTTGGGCGTAATAATGAAAAACTGTTTTTT
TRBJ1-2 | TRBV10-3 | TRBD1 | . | CAISGGQGRDGYTF | TGTGCCATCAGTGGGGGACAGGGGCGAGATGGCTACACCTTC
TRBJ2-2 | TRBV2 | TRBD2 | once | CASKLGTSQAGELFF | TGTGCCAGCAAACTTGGGACTAGCCAGGCCGGGGAGCTGTTTTTT
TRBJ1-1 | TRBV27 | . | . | CASSQGGTEAFF | TGTGCCAGCAGTCAGGGAGGCACTGAAGCTTTCTTT
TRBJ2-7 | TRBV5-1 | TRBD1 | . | CASSLGLGQFYEQYF | TGCGCCAGCAGCTTGGGGTTGGGACAGTTCTACGAGCAGTACTTC
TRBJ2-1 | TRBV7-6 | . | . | CASSLESSEGQFF | TGTGCCAGCAGCTTGGAGTCTAGCGAGGGGCAGTTCTTC
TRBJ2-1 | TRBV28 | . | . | CASSAGQINNEQFF | TGTGCCAGCAGTGCGGGACAGATCAACAATGAGCAGTTCTTC
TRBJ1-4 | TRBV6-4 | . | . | CASSDTGGKLFF | TGTGCCAGCAGTGACACAGGCGGAAAACTGTTTTTT
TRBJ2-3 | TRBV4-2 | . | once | CASSQVEDSADTQYF | TGTGCCAGCAGCCAAGTAGAGGACTCGGCGGATACGCAGTATTTT
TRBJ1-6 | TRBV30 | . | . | CAWRGAADLYNSPLHF | TGTGCCTGGAGGGGAGCGGCGGATCTGTATAATTCACCCCTCCACTTT
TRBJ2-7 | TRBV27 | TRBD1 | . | CASSPLGQGVGNEQYF | TGTGCCAGCAGTCCCCTGGGACAGGGGGTCGGTAACGAGCAGTACTTC
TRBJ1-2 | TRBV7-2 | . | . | CASSLYSRGYTF | TGTGCCAGCAGCTTATACAGCCGGGGCTACACCTTC
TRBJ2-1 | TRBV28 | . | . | CASSLAGANEQFF | TGTGCCAGCAGCCTCGCGGGGGCAAATGAGCAGTTCTTC
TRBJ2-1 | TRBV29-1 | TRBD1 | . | CSATGATGQEGQFF | TGCAGCGCCACAGGAGCCACTGGACAGGAAGGGCAGTTCTTC
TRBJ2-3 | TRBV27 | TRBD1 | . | CASSPQDRGADTQYF | TGTGCCAGCAGTCCCCAGGACAGGGGGGCAGATACGCAGTATTTT
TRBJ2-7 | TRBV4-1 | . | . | CASSQLGAVNVGAYEQYF | TGCGCCAGCAGCCAACTGGGGGCCGTGAACGTCGGGGCATACGAGCAGTACTTC
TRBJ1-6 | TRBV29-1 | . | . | CSVDEGDNSPLHF | TGCAGCGTTGACGAGGGTGATAATTCACCCCTCCACTTT
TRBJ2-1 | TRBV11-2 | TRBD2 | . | CASSLHTGTSISEQFF | TGTGCCAGCAGCCTACATACCGGGACTAGTATTAGTGAGCAGTTCTTC
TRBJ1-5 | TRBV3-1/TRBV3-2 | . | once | CASSQDGEGPQHF | TGTGCCAGCAGCCAAGATGGAGAAGGGCCCCAGCATTTT
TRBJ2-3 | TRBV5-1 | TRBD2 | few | CASSHSGRANADTQYF | TGCGCCAGCAGCCATAGCGGGAGGGCCAACGCAGATACGCAGTATTTT
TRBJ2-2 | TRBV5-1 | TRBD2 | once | CASSDSGTNTGELFF | TGCGCCAGCAGCGATAGCGGGACAAACACCGGGGAGCTGTTTTTT
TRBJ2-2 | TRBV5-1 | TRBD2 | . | CASSFTSGANTGELFF | TGCGCCAGCAGCTTTACTAGCGGGGCTAACACCGGGGAGCTGTTTTTT
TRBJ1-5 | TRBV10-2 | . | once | CASRRGSLSNQPQHF | TGCGCCAGCAGGCGGGGCAGTCTGAGCAATCAGCCCCAGCATTTT
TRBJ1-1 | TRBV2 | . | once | CASSVGGVAFF | TGTGCCAGCAGTGTCGGAGGGGTTGCTTTCTTT
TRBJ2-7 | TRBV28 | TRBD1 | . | CASSKSHGQGYEQYF | TGTGCCAGCAGTAAATCCCATGGACAGGGCTACGAGCAGTACTTC
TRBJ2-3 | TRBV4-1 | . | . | CASSQETSLTDTQYF | TGCGCCAGCAGCCAAGAAACTAGCCTTACAGATACGCAGTATTTT
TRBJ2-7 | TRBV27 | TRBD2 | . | CASRSGGSYEQYF | TGTGCCAGCCGCTCGGGGGGTAGCTACGAGCAGTACTTC
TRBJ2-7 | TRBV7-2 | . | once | CASSFEAAGEQYF | TGTGCCAGCAGCTTTGAGGCGGCGGGCGAGCAGTACTTC
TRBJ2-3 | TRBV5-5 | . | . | CASSLGPGGSDTQYF | TGTGCCAGCAGCTTGGGGCCAGGGGGGTCAGATACGCAGTATTTT
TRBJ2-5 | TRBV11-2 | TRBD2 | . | CASSRGQREGETQYF | TGTGCCAGCAGCCGTGGACAGCGGGAGGGGGAGACCCAGTACTTC
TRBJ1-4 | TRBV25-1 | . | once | CASGGGEKLFF | TGTGCCAGCGGCGGAGGGGAAAAACTGTTTTTT
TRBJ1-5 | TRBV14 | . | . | CASSQDPPWVRGGQPQHF | TGTGCCAGCAGCCAAGACCCTCCTTGGGTAAGGGGAGGCCAGCCCCAGCATTTT
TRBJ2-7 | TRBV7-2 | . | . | CASSPRWRPYEQYF | TGTGCCAGCAGCCCACGGTGGCGGCCCTACGAGCAGTACTTC
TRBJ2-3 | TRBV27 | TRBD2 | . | CASSLRPGAGGDTQYF | TGTGCCAGCAGTTTAAGACCCGGGGCGGGAGGAGATACGCAGTATTTT
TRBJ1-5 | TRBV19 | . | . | CASSGNRGTFSNQPQHF | TGTGCCAGTAGTGGAAATCGGGGGACCTTTAGCAATCAGCCCCAGCATTTT
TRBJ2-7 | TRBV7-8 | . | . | CASSLGGSEQYF | TGTGCCAGCAGCTTAGGGGGCTCCGAGCAGTACTTC
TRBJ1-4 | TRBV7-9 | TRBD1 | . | CASSLGGQANEKLFF | TGTGCCAGCAGCTTAGGAGGACAGGCTAATGAAAAACTGTTTTTT
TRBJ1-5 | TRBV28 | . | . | CASSPGDWPQHF | TGTGCCAGCAGTCCCGGCGACTGGCCCCAGCATTTT
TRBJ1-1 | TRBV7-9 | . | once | CASSQQGGTEAFF | TGTGCCAGCAGCCAACAGGGAGGGACTGAAGCTTTCTTT
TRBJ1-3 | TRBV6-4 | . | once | CASKRQSRDTIYF | TGTGCCAGCAAGAGACAGAGCAGGGACACCATATATTTT
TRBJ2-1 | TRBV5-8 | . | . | CASSLYNEQFF | TGTGCCAGCAGCCTCTACAATGAGCAGTTCTTC
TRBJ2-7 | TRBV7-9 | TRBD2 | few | CASSLGTAGGGEQYF | TGTGCCAGCAGCTTAGGTACAGCGGGAGGCGGCGAGCAGTACTTC
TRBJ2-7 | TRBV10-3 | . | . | CAISEGGTEAYEQYF | TGTGCCATCAGTGAAGGAGGGACCGAAGCCTACGAGCAGTACTTC
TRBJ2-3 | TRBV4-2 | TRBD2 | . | CASSRTSDFTDTQYF | TGTGCCAGCAGTCGAACTAGCGACTTCACAGATACGCAGTATTTT
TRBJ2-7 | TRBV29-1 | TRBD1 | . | CSVVPVQGAQEQYF | TGCAGCGTTGTCCCGGTACAGGGGGCTCAAGAGCAGTACTTC
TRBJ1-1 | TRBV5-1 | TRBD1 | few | CASSSPDRGNTEAFF | TGCGCCAGCAGCTCCCCGGACAGGGGGAACACTGAAGCTTTCTTT
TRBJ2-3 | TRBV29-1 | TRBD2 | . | CSVPLRPRGDSDTQYF | TGCAGCGTTCCCCTCCGGCCGCGGGGGGATTCAGATACGCAGTATTTT
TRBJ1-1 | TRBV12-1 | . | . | CASSTTRQARNTEAFF | TGTGCCAGCAGTACTACTCGACAGGCAAGGAACACTGAAGCTTTCTTT
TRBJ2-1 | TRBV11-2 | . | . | CASSLGLPITEQFF | TGTGCCAGCAGCTTAGGACTCCCCATAACTGAGCAGTTCTTC